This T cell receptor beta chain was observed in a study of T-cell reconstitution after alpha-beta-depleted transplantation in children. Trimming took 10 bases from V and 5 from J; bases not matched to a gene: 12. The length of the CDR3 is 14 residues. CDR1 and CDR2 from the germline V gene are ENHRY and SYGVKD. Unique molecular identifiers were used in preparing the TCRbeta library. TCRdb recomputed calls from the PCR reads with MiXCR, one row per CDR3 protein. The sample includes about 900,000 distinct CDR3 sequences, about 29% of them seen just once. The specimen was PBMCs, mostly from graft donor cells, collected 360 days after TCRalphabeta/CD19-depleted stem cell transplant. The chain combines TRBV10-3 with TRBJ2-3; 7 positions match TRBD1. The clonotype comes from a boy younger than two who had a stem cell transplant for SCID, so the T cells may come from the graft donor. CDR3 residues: CATSGTAMRDTQYF. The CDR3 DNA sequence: TGTGCCACGTCGGGGACAGCTATGCGAGATACGCAGTATTTT.